This T cell receptor beta chain was profiled in a study of shared clonotypes between healthy human individuals (dated by TCRdb to about 2020). Turning to the overall study: A few men and two women, aged 18 to 49 years, made up the cohort. Blood TCR repertoires of about five healthy adults were deeply sequenced to estimate repertoire size and the extent of clonotype sharing between individuals. For each donor, three plates each were used for CD4 naive and CD4 memory, two plates were used for CD8 naive, and one plate was used for CD8 memory. Per donor, leukapheresis produced somewhere between about 0.9 and 9.5 billion PBMCs. Different laboratories and diverse techniques were used to prepare libraries and sequence TCR repertoires, to increase sequencing depth and limit assay-specific biases.

For this clone: Its antigen remains unidentified. No much larger clonotype is one base removed from it; base qualities were not supplied.

The CDR3, cysteine through phenylalanine, is 16 amino acids long. Only CDR3 DNA remains: 48 bases, in frame from the first base. V is reduced by 0 bases and J by 0 bases, leaving a spacing of 10 bases between them. The germline V gene provides CDR1 SGHDT and CDR2 YYEEEE. Using the deep immunoSEQ assay, TCR CDR3 regions were amplified from genomic DNA by multiplex PCR. For each cell subset, the extracted genomic DNA was distributed evenly across all wells of several immunoSEQ 96-well plates, and each plate served as one replicate. For sorted subsets, 150 to 200 ng genomic DNA, equal to some 28,000 T cell genomes, was loaded into each replicate PCR. Purified libraries were quantified with a Qubit 3.0 fluorometer, sized on a Bioanalyzer 2100, and re-quantified with the KAPA Library Quantification kit. Every immunoSEQ 96-well plate was sequenced on a dedicated single-read 150-cycle Illumina NextSeq 550 flow cell. The original pipeline was this. Because only junctional sequences without quality scores were contained in the immunoSEQ output, filtering matching that applied to full-length reads could not be performed. Sequences were annotated with PyIR, a Python wrapper for IgBLAST v1.9, and V/J genes and CDR3 were assigned using IMGT germline references. Reads were filtered out if the reads had weak V/J assignments (E-value above 1e-6), no CDR3, stop codons, out-of-frame junctions, or ambiguous translated residues. A V3J clonotype was defined by an identical inferred V gene, J gene, and CDR3 amino acid sequence. Percentage overlap between repertoires was computed as shared unique clonotypes divided by the size of the smaller repertoire. Three approaches were used to assess repertoire richness: RTK rarefaction, the Chao1 estimator, and Recon v2.1 estimates of unobserved clonotypes. Generation probabilities for all TCRbeta clonotypes obtained by the gDNA method from four donors were computed using OLGA. TCRdb took over this immuneACCESS table, retaining in-frame rearrangements with V and J assigned. Such tables are incomplete; in checked studies, under half of the missing clones stem from an unresolved V gene, and the remainder is unexplained. For V, J and clone size, that table is used; D and trimming come from the DNA. The sample data list about 1.1 million clones, and more than 75% of these were observed just once. Of the sample, 0.61% is held by the ten largest clones.

Donors were healthy HIV-negative adults with no recently reported acute infections or vaccinations. Every donor was a Caucasian adult living in Nashville, Tennessee, USA. CD4+ T cells were enriched by magnetic negative selection, after which naive cells were positively selected on CD45RA and the negative fraction was taken as the memory subset. After blood collection by leukapheresis, PBMCs were isolated using Ficoll-Histopaque density gradient centrifugation and then cryopreserved in the vapor phase of liquid nitrogen. Analytical flow cytometry was used to check the purity and quantity of each magnetically sorted T cell population. Each sorted fraction had its genomic DNA isolated and then quantified by UV absorbance on a Nanodrop 2000c. Paper-wide results and their limitations: Larger estimated clonotype richness was generally found for naive subsets than for memory subsets. Incomplete sequencing was indicated by rarefaction of sorted-subset datasets, despite the large sequencing depth. Pairwise subsampling led to the expectation that sequencing depth would affect the degree of clonotype sharing among donors. Sampling was restricted to blood, and TCR repertoires in tissues likely differ from the TCR repertoires found in blood. The small number of donors limited the genetic and exposure-history diversity represented. Around 5% of naive CD4, approximately 3.7% of naive CD8, 2% to 2.5% of memory CD4, and approximately 0.39% of memory CD8 clonotypes were shared across a handful of donors. Compared with non-shared clonotypes, the clonotypes found in all four sorted-subset donors had higher generation probabilities.

This receptor was taken from a man younger than 35 in good health. Some clones in this sample may be carry-over from other donors' samples. In this chain, TRBV5-6 is recombined with TRBJ2-1; the D gene is perhaps TRBD2, from 6 matching bases. The sequenced sample consisted of memory CD4+ T cells from PBMCs. This specimen's cell subset or site label, interpreted: CD45RA-negative fraction. CDR3 region: CASSLGSGVSYNEQFF. The DNA sequence is TGTGCCAGCAGCTTGGGTTCGGGGGTCTCCTACAATGAGCAGTTCTTC.